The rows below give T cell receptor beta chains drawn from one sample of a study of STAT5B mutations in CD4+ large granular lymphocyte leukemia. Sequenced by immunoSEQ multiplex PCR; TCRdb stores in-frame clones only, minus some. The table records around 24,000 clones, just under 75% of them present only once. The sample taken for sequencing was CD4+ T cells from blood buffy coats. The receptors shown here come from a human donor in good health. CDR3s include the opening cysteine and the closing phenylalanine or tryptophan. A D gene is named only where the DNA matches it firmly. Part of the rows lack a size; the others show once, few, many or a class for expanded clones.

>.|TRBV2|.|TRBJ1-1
TGTGCCAGCAGTAGGCTAGAGAACACTGAAGCTTTCTTT
CASSRLENTEAFF
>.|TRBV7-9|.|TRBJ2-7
TGTGCCAGCAGCCAGTACGCTAGCGACGAGCAGTACTTC
CASSQYASDEQYF
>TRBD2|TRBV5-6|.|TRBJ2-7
TGTGCCAGCAGCTTGGTCAGCGGGAGTTCGGGCGACCAGTACTTC
CASSLVSGSSGDQYF
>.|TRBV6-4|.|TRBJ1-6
TGTGCCAGCAGTGAATTGCGGGCCGGCGATTCACCCCTCCACTTT
CASSELRAGDSPLHF
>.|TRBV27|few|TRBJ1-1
TGTGCCAGCAGTTTATCAGGGCTTGTCACTGAAGCTTTCTTT
CASSLSGLVTEAFF
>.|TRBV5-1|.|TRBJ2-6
TGCGCCAGCAGCCCGCTTAAGGGGTCTGGGGCCAACGTCCTGACTTTC
CASSPLKGSGANVLTF
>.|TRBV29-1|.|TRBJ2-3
TGCAGCGGGGGGGGGCAGACCACAGATACGCAGTATTTT
CSGGGQTTDTQYF
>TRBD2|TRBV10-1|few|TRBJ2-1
TGCGCCAGCAGTGACCCCACGGGGGGGGCCTTCGGCCATGAGCAGTTCTTC
CASSDPTGGAFGHEQFF
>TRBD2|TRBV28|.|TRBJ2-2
TGTGCCAGTAAATCCGGGACTAGTATCACCGGGGAGCTGTTTTTT
CASKSGTSITGELFF
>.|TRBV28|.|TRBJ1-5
TGTGCCAGCAGTTCGACCATCAATCAGCCCCAGCATTTT
CASSSTINQPQHF
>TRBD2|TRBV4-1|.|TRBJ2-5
TGCGCCAGCACACCCAGCGGGAGGGCCGGGGAGACCCAGTACTTC
CASTPSGRAGETQYF
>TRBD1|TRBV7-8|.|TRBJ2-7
TGTGCCAGCAGCTTAGCGACAGGGGGCTCCTACGAGCAGTACTTC
CASSLATGGSYEQYF
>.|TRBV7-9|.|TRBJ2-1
TGTGCCAGCAAATCTGGACAGTTATACAATGAGCAGTTCTTC
CASKSGQLYNEQFF
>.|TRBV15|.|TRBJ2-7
TGTGCCACCAGCAGAGATTGGCAGGACAACTACGAGCAGTACTTC
CATSRDWQDNYEQYF
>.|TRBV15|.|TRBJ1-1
TGTGCCACCAGCAGAGATCTCTGGGCGAGCACTGAAGCTTTCTTT
CATSRDLWASTEAFF
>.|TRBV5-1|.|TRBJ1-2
TGCGCCAGCAGCTTGCAGAGCCTCACCTATGGCTACACCTTC
CASSLQSLTYGYTF